These 14 T cell receptor beta chains originate from one sample sequenced in a study of blood T cell repertoires in COVID-19. Profiled with immunoSEQ multiplex PCR; TCRdb holds only in-frame clones, not every one. The sample yields 30,000 to 35,000 clones, 89% seen once. The source material was peripheral blood. All receptors come from a woman between 40 and 55 years old with active or convalescent COVID-19.

The chain uses TRBV4-1 and TRBJ2-7, with TRBD1 matching 11 bases. The CDR3 totals 17 residues. In germline, CDR1 is MGHRA, CDR2 YSYEKL. After removal of 0 bases from V and 2 bases from J, the junction contained 6 bases not matched to a gene. Here the CDR3 reads CASSQDQVGQGAYEQYF. In DNA, the CDR3 is TGCGCCAGCAGCCAAGATCAAGTGGGACAGGGGGCCTACGAGCAGTACTTC.

This chain connects TRBV19 to TRBJ1-5; the match to TRBD1 covers 10 bases. Trimming removed 4 bases from V and 6 bases from J; junction bases left unmatched: 3. Germline values: CDR1 LNHDA, CDR2 SQIVND (reference sequence). CDR3 length: 14 amino acids. The CDR3 region has the DNA TGTGCCAGTAGTACCCGGGACAGGGGTCAGCCCCAGCATTTT. Translation: CASSTRDRGQPQHF.

The rearrangement joins TRBV6-2 or TRBV6-3 to TRBJ2-7, with unresolved D. The CDR3 is 16 amino acids. Germline V lookup: CDR1 MNHEY, CDR2 SVGEGT. Trimming shortened V by 0 bases and J by 1 base, and 13 bases separated the two germline ends. This chain's CDR3 is CASSYSIPFTSYEQYF. The DNA for the CDR3 is TGTGCCAGCAGTTACTCGATCCCGTTCACTTCCTACGAGCAGTACTTC.

V gene TRBV7-2 combines with J gene TRBJ2-7, with 10 bases aligning to TRBD1. The V gene's germline CDR1 is SGHTA and CDR2 FQGNSA. After removal of 3 bases from V and 2 bases from J, the junction contained 1 base not matched to a gene. The CDR3 covers 14 residues. Written as DNA, the CDR3 is TGTGCCAGCAGCTTCGGGACAGGGGCCTACGAGCAGTACTTC. This translates into CASSFGTGAYEQYF.

The chain links TRBV7-2 to TRBJ2-7; no firm D call. The CDR3 is made up of 15 amino acids. The V gene's germline CDR1 is SGHTA and CDR2 FQGNSA. V shed 3 bases and J shed 0 bases, with 12 bases lying between them. CDR3 coding DNA: TGTGCCAGCAGCTTGGTCGGTCTGCTCTCCTACGAGCAGTACTTC. Translated: CASSLVGLLSYEQYF.

The chain carries TRBV9 and TRBJ1-2; 7 bases are shared with TRBD1. CDR1 and CDR2 (germline): SGDLS, YYNGEE. Losses at the gene ends were 0 bases for V and 5 bases for J; bases not matched to a gene: 4. This CDR3 region has 14 residues. CDR3 protein: CASSVAQGVYGYTF. The CDR3 DNA reads TGTGCCAGCAGCGTAGCGCAGGGGGTGTATGGCTACACCTTC.

CDR3 sequence: CASSEVTAGPAYNEQFF. The DNA of the CDR3 is TGTGCCAGCAGTGAAGTCACTGCGGGACCGGCCTACAATGAGCAGTTCTTC. The V call is TRBV2, the J call TRBJ2-1; perhaps TRBD2 as D (6 bases). Trimming cost V 1 base and J 2 bases, with 15 bases left between them. This CDR3 is 17 amino acids long. Per the germline V gene, CDR1 is SNHLY and CDR2 is FYNNEI.

The chain joins TRBV5-6 to TRBJ2-3, with TRBD2 matching 14 bases. The CDR3 consists of 16 residues. Per the germline V gene, CDR1 is SGHDT and CDR2 is YYEEEE. V shed 4 bases and J 5 bases; nucleotides not matched to a gene: 6. The CDR3 DNA reads TGTGCCAGCAGCGACAGGACTAGCGGGAGGATAGATACGCAGTATTTT. Protein: CASSDRTSGRIDTQYF. Full variable domain (outside the CDR3, taken from reference TRBV5-6 and TRBJ2-3): DAGVTQSPTHLIKTRGQQVTLRCSPKSGHDTVSWYQQALGQGPQFIFQYYEEEERQRGNFPDRFSGHQFPNYSSELNVNALLLGDSALYLCASSDRTSGRIDTQYFGPGTRLTVL.

The chain carries TRBV5-1 and TRBJ1-3; D gene uncertain. V lost 1 base to trimming and J lost 4 bases, with 12 bases between them. CDR1 and CDR2 (germline): SGHRS, YFSETQ. The CDR3 spans 15 residues. The CDR3 here is CASSLSPTEGNTIYF. The CDR3, as DNA: TGCGCCAGCAGCTTGTCCCCTACAGAAGGAAACACCATATATTTT.

The genes are TRBV6-2 or TRBV6-3 and TRBJ2-3, with TRBD2 matching 7 bases. Trimming removed 4 bases from V and 0 bases from J; junction bases left unmatched: 7. The CDR3 runs 16 residues. Germline V gene sequence: CDR1 MNHEY, CDR2 SVGEGT. The CDR3: CASSSLAETSTDTQYF. In DNA form, the CDR3 reads TGTGCCAGCAGTTCTCTAGCGGAAACTAGCACAGATACGCAGTATTTT.

The CDR3 loop reads CASRLSYLEETQYF. CDR3 in DNA: TGTGCCAGCAGGCTAAGCTACTTGGAAGAGACCCAGTACTTC. The gene calls are TRBV5-6 and TRBJ2-5; D is unresolved. The CDR3 extends over 14 amino acids. CDR1 and CDR2 from the germline V gene are SGHDT and YYEEEE. V was shortened by 5 bases and J by 3 bases, with 14 bases between the two germline ends. Full variable domain (outside the CDR3, taken from reference TRBV5-6 and TRBJ2-5): DAGVTQSPTHLIKTRGQQVTLRCSPKSGHDTVSWYQQALGQGPQFIFQYYEEEERQRGNFPDRFSGHQFPNYSSELNVNALLLGDSALYLCASRLSYLEETQYFGPGTRLLVL.

The V call is TRBV6-2 or TRBV6-3, the J call TRBJ1-1; D gene ambiguous. With 0 bases removed from V and 4 bases from J, the gap between germline ends came to 12 bases. Germline V gives CDR1 MNHEY, CDR2 SVGEGT. The CDR3 loop spans 15 amino acids. The chain's CDR3 is CASSYSGLGVTEAFF. The CDR3 DNA follows: TGTGCCAGCAGTTACTCGGGCCTCGGGGTCACTGAAGCTTTCTTT.

The V gene is TRBV10-2, the J gene TRBJ2-3, with 8 bases that match TRBD2. CDR3 length: 16 amino acids. Germline trimming cut 10 bases from V and 6 bases from J; bases unmatched to any gene: 18. In germline, CDR1 is WSHSY, CDR2 SAAADI. The CDR3 coding sequence is TGCGCCATTTCTAAGCCGGGAGGGCCCATAACGGATACGCAGTATTTT. Translating gives CAISKPGGPITDTQYF.

The chain has TRBV7-3 and TRBJ2-1, with D possibly being TRBD2 (6 bases). Trimming left V 4 bases short and J 9 bases short, with 16 bases between. Germline CDR1 reads SGHTA; CDR2 reads FQGTGA. This CDR3 is built from 14 residues. CDR3 in amino acids: CASSSYGSLGEQFF. The CDR3, as DNA: TGTGCCAGCAGCTCCTACGGGAGTCTCGGTGAGCAGTTCTTC.